This T cell receptor beta chain was captured by sequencing in a study of blood T cell repertoires in COVID-19. Overall study: Sources were T cells, B-cell-depleted T cells, or PBMCs; the material itself was cDNA or gDNA.

Original processing notes: Reference gene primer amplification gave nucleated cell count estimates. The repertoire was sequenced with immunoSEQ multiplex PCR; TCRdb's copy has only in-frame clones and lacks some. The V and J calls and clone size were taken over from that table, and D and trimming were inferred from the DNA. The table lists approximately 180,000 clones, around 90% of them singletons, with roughly 21% in the top ten. V was shortened by 4 bases and J by 0 bases, with 15 bases between the two germline ends. CDR1 and CDR2 (germline): SGHNT, YYREEE (reference sequence). This CDR3 is 16 amino acids long.

This TCR was sampled from a man aged 60 to 69 with active or convalescent COVID-19. Sequencing was carried out using peripheral blood. The rearrangement uses TRBV5-4 and TRBJ2-3; tentative D call: TRBD1 (6 bases). CDR3 amino acids: CASSKSRGKSTDTQYF. The CDR3 region has the DNA TGTGCCAGCAGCAAAAGTAGGGGGAAGAGCACAGATACGCAGTATTTT.